This T cell receptor (beta chain) was retrieved from a study of blood T cell repertoires in COVID-19. Study-level information: The samples span acute and convalescent COVID-19 from the United States, Italy and Spain. The analysed material was cDNA or gDNA that came from T cells, B-cell-depleted T cells, or PBMCs.

Per the original data handling: Reference gene primer amplification gave estimated nucleated cell counts. This table comes from immunoSEQ multiplex PCR, and its TCRdb copy is limited to in-frame clones, with some not included. V and J calls and clone size are those listed in that table; D and trimming were worked out from the DNA. This sample has tens of thousands of clones, with approximately 78% found just once. The CDR3 runs 13 residues. V lost 7 bases and J lost 8; bases outside the gene matches: 10. The receptor was derived from a human donor in a cohort sampled during active COVID-19. The gene calls are TRBV12-3 or TRBV12-4 and TRBJ1-2; 7 nucleotides match TRBD1. Sequenced input: peripheral blood. CDR3 protein: CASTVTGAKGYTF. CDR3 coding DNA: TGTGCCAGCACCGTTACAGGGGCTAAGGGCTACACCTTC.